The next 20 T cell receptor beta chains were all read from a single sample in a study of OX40 agonist ivuxolimab in advanced cancers. The assay was immunoSEQ multiplex PCR, and TCRdb's table has in-frame clones only and misses some. The sample shows around 70,000 clones, about 82% of them seen only once. This material consisted of CD4+ or CD8+ T cells sorted from blood, taken in a trial of the OX40 agonist ivuxolimab. These receptors all come from an adult with an advanced solid tumor such as melanoma, head and neck, liver or kidney cancer.

The J gene is TRBJ1-2, the V gene TRBV5-6; D gene uncertain. Germline V gene sequence: CDR1 SGHDT, CDR2 YYEEEE. The CDR3 loop spans 14 amino acids. Between the trimmed V and J ends, which lost 2 bases and 3 bases, there was a span of 11 bases. The CDR3 is CASSLALADYGYTF. In DNA form, the CDR3 reads TGTGCCAGCAGCTTAGCCCTGGCTGACTATGGCTACACCTTC. Supplemented by reference TRBV5-6 and TRBJ1-2, the full variable domain reads DAGVTQSPTHLIKTRGQQVTLRCSPKSGHDTVSWYQQALGQGPQFIFQYYEEEERQRGNFPDRFSGHQFPNYSSELNVNALLLGDSALYLCASSLALADYGYTFGSGTRLTVV.

This chain uses TRBV7-5 with TRBJ2-3; the table names TRBD2, a call not compared with the DNA. TRBV7-5 is designated a pseudogene. CDR3 length: 12 amino acids. The CDR3 DNA reads as TGTGCCAGGGGGGGGGACCCGGATACGCAGTATTTT. Its translation: CARGGDPDTQYF.

V gene TRBV10-3 combines with J gene TRBJ1-5; D is perhaps TRBD1 (6 bases). This CDR3 contains 13 residues. Germline V gene sequence: CDR1 ENHRY, CDR2 SYGVKD. V was cut by 3 bases and J by 5 bases, with 8 bases left in between. In DNA form, the CDR3 reads TGTGCCATCAGTGATTCAGGGGATCAGCCCCAGCATTTT. Its translation is CAISDSGDQPQHF.

This rearrangement joins TRBV6-1 to TRBJ1-2; tentatively, D is TRBD1 (5 bases). The V gene lost 3 bases and the J gene lost 4 bases, with 9 bases spanning the gap. The CDR3 has 13 residues. Germline V lookup: CDR1 MNHNS, CDR2 SASEGT. The CDR3, as DNA: TGTGCCAGCAGTGATCGGGGGGTCTATGGCTACACCTTC. As protein: CASSDRGVYGYTF.

The chain couples TRBV7-2 to TRBJ2-5; D gene ambiguous. Germline V gene data show CDR1 as SGHTA and CDR2 as FQGNSA. The V end lost 3 bases, the J end lost 6 bases, and 5 bases lay between the germline ends. This CDR3 has 11 residues. CDR3 nucleotide sequence: TGTGCCAGCAGCTTCATCCAGACCCAGTACTTC. Its protein product is CASSFIQTQYF.

In this sample, this clone turned up a few times. CDR3: CASSPSTGFGEQFF. The DNA of the CDR3 is TGTGCCAGCAGTCCATCTACAGGTTTCGGTGAGCAGTTCTTC. J is TRBJ2-1 and V is TRBV28; tentatively, D is TRBD1 (5 bases). Per the germline V gene, CDR1 is MDHEN and CDR2 is SYDVKM. The CDR3 consists of 14 residues. V lost 5 bases, J lost 9 bases, and 17 bases lay in between.

The chain employs TRBV5-4 and TRBJ2-1; 10 nucleotides line up with TRBD2. Losses at the gene ends were 7 bases for V and 2 bases for J; bases not matched to a gene: 9. The CDR3 runs to 16 residues. In germline, CDR1 is SGHNT, CDR2 YYREEE (reference sequence). The CDR3 sequence: CASGPAGGLAYNEQFF. CDR3 nucleotides: TGTGCCAGCGGGCCAGCGGGGGGGCTAGCCTACAATGAGCAGTTCTTC.

The chain employs TRBV7-9 and TRBJ2-4, with no clear D. V gave up 5 bases and J gave up 1 base, with 6 bases separating them. The CDR3 length is 13 residues. Germline V gene data show CDR1 as SEHNR and CDR2 as FQNEAQ (reference sequence). CDR3 nucleotide sequence: TGTGCCAGCAGCCGGACGGCCAAAAACATTCAGTACTTC. Its translation is CASSRTAKNIQYF.

The chain links TRBV28 to TRBJ2-7; perhaps TRBD1 as D (6 bases). The V end was cut by 4 bases, the J end by 1 base, with 14 bases between. This CDR3 region has 15 residues. Germline values: CDR1 MDHEN, CDR2 SYDVKM. The CDR3, as DNA: TGTGCCAGCAGTTCCATAAACAGGGAATCCTACGAGCAGTACTTC. Translating gives CASSSINRESYEQYF.

The V call is TRBV6-5, the J call TRBJ1-6; 11 bases are shared with TRBD1. CDR3 length equals 15 residues. With V trimmed by 5 bases and J by 12 bases, 9 bases remained unmatched. Looked up from germline, CDR1 is MNHEY and CDR2 is SVGAGI. The DNA of the CDR3 is TGTGCCAGCAGTCCAGGACAGGGGGCAAGGGGACCCCTCCACTTT. Translating gives CASSPGQGARGPLHF.

The genes are TRBV6-5 and TRBJ2-7, with 7 bases identical to TRBD2. The CDR3 covers 14 residues. Germline V gene data show CDR1 as MNHEY and CDR2 as SVGAGI. Trimming cost V 2 bases and J 1 base; bases outside gene matches: 2. The CDR3 spells CASSYAGGSYEQYF. CDR3 nucleotides: TGTGCCAGCAGTTACGCCGGGGGGTCCTACGAGCAGTACTTC.

This chain uses TRBV5-5 with TRBJ2-7; the D is unclear. Per germline, CDR1 SGHKS and CDR2 YYEKEE (reference sequence). Trimming shortened V by 4 bases and J by 1 base, and 21 bases separated the two germline ends. The CDR3 loop spans 17 amino acids. The CDR3 reads CASSPDMDPRRSYEQYV. CDR3 nucleotide sequence: TGTGCCAGCAGCCCTGATATGGACCCCCGTAGGTCCTACGAGCAGTACGTC.

This chain joins TRBV23-1 and TRBJ2-2; D is possibly TRBD2 (6 bases). TRBV23-1 is an ORF, with its function uncertain. The CDR3 runs to 15 residues. The V gene lost 2 bases and the J gene lost 4 bases, with 11 bases spanning the gap. The CDR3 protein is CASSQLRRGTGELFF. DNA of the CDR3: TGCGCCAGCAGTCAACTAAGGAGGGGCACCGGGGAGCTGTTTTTT.

The chain couples TRBV29-1 to TRBJ2-3, with a tentative D call TRBD1 (5 bases). This CDR3 spans 10 amino acids. V was pared by 4 bases and J by 8 bases, with 7 bases between. Germline V gives CDR1 SQVTM, CDR2 ANQGSEA. CDR3 sequence (DNA): TGCAGCGTTGCCAGGGCTACGCAGTATTTT. It yields the protein CSVARATQYF.

This CDR3 is CSAVHNEQFF. The CDR3 DNA follows: TGCAGCGCCGTTCACAATGAGCAGTTCTTC. The J gene is TRBJ2-1, the V gene TRBV29-1; no reliable D call. The CDR3 is made up of 10 amino acids. Trimming pared 7 bases from V and 5 bases from J, leaving 6 bases between. The V gene's germline CDR1 is SQVTM and CDR2 ANQGSEA.

V usage is TRBV6-1 and J usage is TRBJ2-5; the D is unclear. This CDR3 comprises 13 residues. Trimming removed 8 bases from V and 5 bases from J, with 15 bases in between. Per the germline V gene, CDR1 is MNHNS and CDR2 is SASEGT. CDR3 protein: CASASGGRETQYF. As DNA, the CDR3 is TGTGCCAGCGCTTCTGGTGGACGGGAGACCCAGTACTTC.

The chain is built from TRBV4-3 and TRBJ2-2; D uncertain. CDR1 LGHNA and CDR2 YSLEER come from the germline V gene. Trimming took 1 base from V and 7 from J, leaving 7 bases between them. The CDR3 loop spans 13 amino acids. The CDR3 bases are TGCGCCAGCAGCCAAGGTCGGAGCGGGGAGCTGTTTTTT. It codes for CASSQGRSGELFF.

The V gene is TRBV13, the J gene TRBJ2-7, with D hard to call. V shed 5 bases and J shed 5 bases, with 10 bases lying between them. Germline V lookup: CDR1 PRHDT, CDR2 FYEKMQ (reference sequence). The CDR3 is 12 amino acids. CDR3 DNA: TGTGCCAGCAGCGTTAGCCTGAACGAGCAGTACTTC. Translated, it gives CASSVSLNEQYF.

By share of the sample, this clone is large (0.1 to 1%). This chain uses TRBV13 with TRBJ2-2; 10 bases map to TRBD2. The CDR3 sequence is 18 residues long. The germline gives CDR1 PRHDT, CDR2 FYEKMQ (reference sequence). Trimming at V came to 4 bases and at J to 3 bases, leaving 11 bases not matched to a gene. The CDR3, as DNA: TGTGCCAGCAGCTCCTATGGCCTAGCGGGAGAGTACACCGGGGAGCTGTTTTTT. As protein: CASSSYGLAGEYTGELFF. The full variable domain, in which reference TRBV13 and TRBJ2-2 provide the parts outside the CDR3, is AAGVIQSPRHLIKEKRETATLKCYPIPRHDTVYWYQQGPGQDPQFLISFYEKMQSDKGSIPDRFSAQQFSDYHSELNMSSLELGDSALYFCASSSYGLAGEYTGELFFGEGSRLTVL.

The rearrangement links TRBV4-1 to TRBJ1-1; D is possibly TRBD1 (5 bases). The CDR3 has 13 amino acids. Germline V gene lookup returns CDR1 MGHRA and CDR2 YSYEKL. Trimming took off 4 bases at V and 3 bases at J, with 9 bases between the two ends. The CDR3 loop is CASSLRDYTEAFF. CDR3 in DNA: TGCGCCAGCAGCCTAAGGGACTACACTGAAGCTTTCTTT.